This paragraph reports one T cell receptor (beta chain). Its specificity is not known. Looked up from germline, CDR1 is MNHEY and CDR2 is SVGAGI. CDR3 size: 13 residues. This sample is drawn from a study of cytomegalovirus exposure and HLA in healthy donors. Study results and limitations: Upon later analysis, HLA-associated TCR beta chains proved more clonally expanded than other, equally common chains.

PCR involved 60 Vbeta and 13 Jbeta primers. Clones were sequenced by immunoSEQ multiplex PCR, and TCRdb holds only the in-frame ones, with some missing. The sample shows some 140,000 clones, 75% to 85% of them seen only once. The sequence was obtained from a man younger than 45 in good health and CMV-seropositive. The V and J genes are TRBV6-5 and TRBJ2-5, with TRBD1 matching 8 bases. The end of the DNA is better explained by TRBJ2-7, so the J call may be wrong. The sequenced material came from PBMCs. The CDR3 is CASSRDRTYEQYF. In nucleotides, the CDR3 is TGTGCCAGCAGTAGGGACAGGACCTACGAGCAGTACTTC.